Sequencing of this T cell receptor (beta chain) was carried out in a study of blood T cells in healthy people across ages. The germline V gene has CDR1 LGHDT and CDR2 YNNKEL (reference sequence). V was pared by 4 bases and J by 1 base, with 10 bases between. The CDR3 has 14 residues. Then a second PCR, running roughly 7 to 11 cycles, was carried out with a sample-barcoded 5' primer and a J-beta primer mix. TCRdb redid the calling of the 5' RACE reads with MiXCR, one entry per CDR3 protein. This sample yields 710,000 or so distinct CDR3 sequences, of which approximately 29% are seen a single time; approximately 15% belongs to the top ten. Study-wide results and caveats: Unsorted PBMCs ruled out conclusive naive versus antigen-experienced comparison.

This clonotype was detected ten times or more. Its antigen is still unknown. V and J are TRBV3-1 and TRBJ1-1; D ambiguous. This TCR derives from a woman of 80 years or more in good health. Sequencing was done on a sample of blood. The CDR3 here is CASSPSGRNTEAFF. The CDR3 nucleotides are TGTGCCAGCAGCCCCTCTGGGAGGAACACTGAAGCTTTCTTT.